This T cell receptor beta chain comes out of a study of blood T cell repertoires in COVID-19. Turning to the study itself: Samples came from the United States, Italy and Spain, spanning acute and convalescent COVID-19.

Sequencing used immunoSEQ multiplex PCR; TCRdb keeps in-frame clones, though not all of them. The data show 150,000 to 200,000 clones, with approximately 87% seen just once and roughly 3.9% held by the top ten. The junction had 3 bases not matched to a gene; V was cut back by 2 bases and J by 3 bases. Germline lookup yields CDR1 PRHDT and CDR2 FYEKMQ (reference sequence). The CDR3 has 15 amino acids. This chain uses TRBV13 with TRBJ2-5; 10 bases are a match to TRBD2. The specimen sequenced was peripheral blood. The clonotype comes from a man aged 18 to 35 with active or convalescent COVID-19. The CDR3 region has the DNA TGTGCCAGCAGCTTATTCGGGACTAGCGAAGAGACCCAGTACTTC. This gives the protein CASSLFGTSEETQYF. Complete variable domain (other parts from reference TRBV13 and TRBJ2-5): AAGVIQSPRHLIKEKRETATLKCYPIPRHDTVYWYQQGPGQDPQFLISFYEKMQSDKGSIPDRFSAQQFSDYHSELNMSSLELGDSALYFCASSLFGTSEETQYFGPGTRLLVL.